This TCR beta chain was observed in a study of blood T cell repertoires in COVID-19. Study-wide background: Donors in the United States, Italy and Spain gave samples during acute or convalescent COVID-19. The cDNA or gDNA used as material had been derived from T cells, B-cell-depleted T cells, or PBMCs.

Original analysis: Reference gene primer amplification gave nucleated cell count estimates. Profiled with immunoSEQ multiplex PCR; TCRdb holds only in-frame clones, not every one. V, J and clone size derive from that table, while D and trimming were established from the DNA sequence. The sample has approximately 150,000 clones; 80% to 90% are singletons. CDR1 and CDR2 from the germline V gene are MDHEN and SYDVKM. CDR3 length: 16 residues. V was cut by 6 bases and J by 1 base, with 16 bases left in between. The receptor was derived from an elderly woman with acute or convalescent COVID-19. This rearrangement joins TRBV28 to TRBJ1-3; no clear D. Specimen: peripheral blood. This CDR3 reads CASRTTSRGSGNTIYF. The CDR3 coding sequence is TGTGCCAGCAGAACGACCTCCCGAGGTTCTGGAAACACCATATATTTT.